This paragraph covers one T cell receptor (beta chain) sequence. These data come from a study of T cells after posttransplantation cyclophosphamide. The related graft donor's blood sample was taken on the day of bone marrow donation. This CDR3 is 15 amino acids long. CDR1 SGHRS and CDR2 YFSETQ come from the germline V gene. The V segment lost 3 bases and the J segment 2 bases; nucleotides outside the gene matches: 3. The repertoire was sequenced with immunoSEQ multiplex PCR; TCRdb's copy has only in-frame clones and lacks some. The table has 45,000 or so clones, roughly nine tenths seen once. The receptor comes from a woman aged 50 to 65 in good health and a related stem cell transplant donor. The source material was PBMCs. The V gene is TRBV5-1, the J gene TRBJ1-3; 9 nucleotides line up with TRBD1. The CDR3 loop reads CASSSGQGPGNTIYF. In DNA form, the CDR3 reads TGCGCCAGCAGCTCGGGACAGGGCCCTGGAAACACCATATATTTT.